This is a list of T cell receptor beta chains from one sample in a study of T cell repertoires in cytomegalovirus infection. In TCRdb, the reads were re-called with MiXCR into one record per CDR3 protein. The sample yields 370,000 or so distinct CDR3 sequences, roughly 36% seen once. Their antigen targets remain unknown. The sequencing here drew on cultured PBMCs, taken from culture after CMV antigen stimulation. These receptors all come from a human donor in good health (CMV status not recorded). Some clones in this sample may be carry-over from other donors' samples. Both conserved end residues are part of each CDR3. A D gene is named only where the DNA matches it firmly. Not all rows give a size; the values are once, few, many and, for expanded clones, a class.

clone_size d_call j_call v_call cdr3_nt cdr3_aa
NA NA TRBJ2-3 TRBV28 TGTGCCAGCAGTTTGCAGATCGTCACAGATACGCAGTATTTT CASSLQIVTDTQYF
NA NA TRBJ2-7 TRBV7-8 TGTGCCAGCAGCCCTCCGGGGACTCTTGCCTACGAGCAGTACTTC CASSPPGTLAYEQYF
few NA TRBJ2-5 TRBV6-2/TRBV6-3 TGTGCCAGCAACGCACAACAGACCCAGTACTTC CASNAQQTQYF
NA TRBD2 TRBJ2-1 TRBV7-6 TGTGCCAGCAGCTTAGCGGCACTAGCGGGAGCCTACAATGAGCAGTTCTTC CASSLAALAGAYNEQFF
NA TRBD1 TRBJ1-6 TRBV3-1 TGTGCCAGCAGCCAAGCATCGGGACAGGGTAATCCACCCCTCCACTTT CASSQASGQGNPPLHF
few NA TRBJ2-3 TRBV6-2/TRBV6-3 TGTGCCAGCTCCCCGTCTGAGACCGATACGCAGTATTTT CASSPSETDTQYF
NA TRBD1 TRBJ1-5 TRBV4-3 TGCGCCAGCAGCCAGAGGGACAGGGAAAATCAGCCCCAGCATTTT CASSQRDRENQPQHF
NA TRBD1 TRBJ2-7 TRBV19 TGTGCCAGTAGCCGCGGGCGGACAGGGAAATACGAGCAGTACTTC CASSRGRTGKYEQYF
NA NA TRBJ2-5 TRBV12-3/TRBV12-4 TGTGCCAGCATCACAGTGGGGGAAGAGACCCAGTACTTC CASITVGEETQYF
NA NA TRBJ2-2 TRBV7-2 TGTGCCAGCAGCTTATTCCCTAATTCCGGGGAGCTGTTTTTT CASSLFPNSGELFF
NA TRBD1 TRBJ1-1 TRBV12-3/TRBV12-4 TGTGCCAGCAGTGGTGGGACAGGGGGGAACACTGAAGCTTTCTTT CASSGGTGGNTEAFF
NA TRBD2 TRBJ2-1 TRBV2 TGTGCCAGCAGTGAAAGAGCGGGAGGGAGGGGAGAGCAGTTCTTC CASSERAGGRGEQFF
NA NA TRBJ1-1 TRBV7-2 TGTGCCAGCAGCCTGAGGGCTACAGGGACGGTTGAAGCTTTCTTT CASSLRATGTVEAFF
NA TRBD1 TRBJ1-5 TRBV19 TGTGCCAGTAGTATAGATGGGCGTCCCGGTTGGACAGGGGGCCTGGCGAATCAGCCCCGGCATTTT CASSIDGRPGWTGGLANQPRHF
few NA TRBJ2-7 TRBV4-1 TGCGCCAGCAGCCAAGTTCCGGGGGAGAACGAGCAGTACTTC CASSQVPGENEQYF
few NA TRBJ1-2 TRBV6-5 TGTGCCAGCAGTTACTCGAGCGGGGGCAGGGCTAACTATGGCTACACCTTC CASSYSSGGRANYGYTF
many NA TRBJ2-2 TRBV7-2 TGTGCCAGCAGTTTGGGCACCGGGGAGCTGTTTTTT CASSLGTGELFF
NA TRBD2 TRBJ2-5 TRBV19 TGTGCCAGTAGGAGCGAGGGACTAGCGGGAGCTGAGACCCAGTACTTC CASRSEGLAGAETQYF
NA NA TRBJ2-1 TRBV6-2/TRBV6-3 TGTGCCAGCAGTTTGAAGAGTAGAACCTACAATGAGCAGTTCTTC CASSLKSRTYNEQFF
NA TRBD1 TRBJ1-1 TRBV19 TGTGCCAGTAGCCGACCTTCCCTTACCGGGACAGGGGAAAAAGCTTTCTTT CASSRPSLTGTGEKAFF
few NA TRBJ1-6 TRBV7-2 TGTGCCAGCAGCCCCAGCGGTGGATCACCCCTCCACTTT CASSPSGGSPLHF
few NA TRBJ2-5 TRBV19 TGTGCCAGTAGTATCACCATGGGCAGCCCGTTACAAGAGACCCAGTACTTC CASSITMGSPLQETQYF
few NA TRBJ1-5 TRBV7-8 TGTGCCAGCAGCTTCGGGGGCTCGGGTCAGCCCCAGCATTTT CASSFGGSGQPQHF
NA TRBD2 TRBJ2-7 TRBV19 TGTGCCAGTAGTATCGAGGGAGGGATCTACGAGCAGTACTTC CASSIEGGIYEQYF
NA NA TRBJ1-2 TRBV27 TGTGCCAGCAGTACGAATCGCGGGTTACACTATGGCTACACCTTC CASSTNRGLHYGYTF
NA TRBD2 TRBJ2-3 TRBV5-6 TGTGCCAGCAGCCCTTTGACCACTAGCGGGAGGGCCACAGATACGCAGTATTTT CASSPLTTSGRATDTQYF
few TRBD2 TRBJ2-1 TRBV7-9 TGTGCCAGCAGCACACTAGCGGGGAGCTCCTACAATGAGCAGTTCTTC CASSTLAGSSYNEQFF
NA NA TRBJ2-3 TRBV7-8 TGTGCCAGCGGAATCTTGGACGCCGGAACAGATACGCAGTATTTT CASGILDAGTDTQYF
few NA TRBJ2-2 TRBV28 TGTGCCAGCAGCCGCCCGGGACATCCTTTCGTACCGAACACCGGGGAGCTGTTTTTT CASSRPGHPFVPNTGELFF
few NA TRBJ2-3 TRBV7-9 TGTGCCAGCAGCTTAGGACTAGAGACCTCAGATACGCAGTATTTT CASSLGLETSDTQYF
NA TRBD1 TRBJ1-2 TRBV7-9 TGTGCCAGCAGCTTAGGCGGTTCAGGGGGCTGGGGCTACACCTTC CASSLGGSGGWGYTF
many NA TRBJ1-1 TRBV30 TGTGCCTGGAAGGGGTACGCTGAAGCTTTCTTT CAWKGYAEAFF
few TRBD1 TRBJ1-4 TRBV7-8 TGTGCCAGCAGCTTCACCGGGACAGGGAGGGAAAAACTGTTTTTT CASSFTGTGREKLFF
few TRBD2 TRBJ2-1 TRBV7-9 TGTGCCAGCAGATCCAAGTTGCGGGAGTCAAATGAGCAGTTCTTC CASRSKLRESNEQFF
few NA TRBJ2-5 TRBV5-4 TGTGCCAGCAGCCGACAGCAAGAGACCCAGTACTTC CASSRQQETQYF
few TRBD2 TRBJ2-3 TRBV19 TGTGCCAGTAGTATTCTAGCGGGAGGATTAGATACGCAGTATTTT CASSILAGGLDTQYF
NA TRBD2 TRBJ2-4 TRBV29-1 TGCAGCGTTGGCGGGGAACTAGCGGGAGGCCTTCAGTACTTC CSVGGELAGGLQYF
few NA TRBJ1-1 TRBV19 TGTGCCAGTAAAGACAGATTGAACACTGAAGCTTTCTTT CASKDRLNTEAFF
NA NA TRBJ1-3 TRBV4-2 TGTGCCAGCAGCCCCGCCGCAGTCCACTCTGGAAACACCATATATTTT CASSPAAVHSGNTIYF
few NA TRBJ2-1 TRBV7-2 TGTGCCAGCAGCCCAAGCTACAATGAGCAGTTCTTC CASSPSYNEQFF
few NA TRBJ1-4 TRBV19 TGTGCCAGTGCCGGACAGTACACTAATGAAAAACTGTTTTTT CASAGQYTNEKLFF
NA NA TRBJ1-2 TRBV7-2 TGTGCCAGCAGCTCCTCTGTTCCACAGGGAGCCTCTGGCTACACCTTC CASSSSVPQGASGYTF
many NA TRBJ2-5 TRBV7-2 TGTGCCAGCAGCTTACCCCTCGTTCTGTACTTC CASSLPLVLYF
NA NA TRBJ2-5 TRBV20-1 TGCAGTGCTAGACAGGTCCCTATCCGGTGGGAGACCCAGTACTTC CSARQVPIRWETQYF
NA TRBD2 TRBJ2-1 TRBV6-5 TGTGCCAGCAGTTATTTGTTAGCGGGAGGATATGAGCAGTTCTTC CASSYLLAGGYEQFF